This T cell receptor (beta chain) is drawn from a study of T cells in Graves' hyperthyroidism and ophthalmopathy. This clonotype came up many times. Germline CDR1 is SGHRS and CDR2 is YFSETQ. The CDR3 sequence is 16 residues long. V was trimmed by 2 bases and J by 0 bases, leaving 12 bases between them. RNA transcripts were the template for amplifying TCR beta CDR3 regions. HTBI primers were employed in a first-round RT-PCR of the TCR CDR3. TCRdb reanalysed the multiplex PCR reads using MiXCR and keeps one entry per CDR3 protein. The table includes 300,000 to 450,000 distinct CDR3 sequences, approximately 15% detected once.

Material: blood. This rearrangement joins TRBV5-1 to TRBJ1-5; D is unclear. This TCR derives from a woman aged 18-35 years with Graves' hyperthyroidism that later progressed to Graves' ophthalmopathy. In DNA form, the CDR3 reads TGCGCCAGCAGCTTACGGGAAACCTCTAGCAATCAGCCCCAGCATTTT. Protein: CASSLRETSSNQPQHF.